Each of the 17 T cell receptor beta chains below was sequenced from the same sample in a study of cytomegalovirus exposure and HLA in healthy donors (dated by TCRdb to between 2016 and 2019). The library was produced with the immunoSEQ multiplex PCR assay. For the multiplex PCR, a mixture combining 60 forward primers for TCR Vbeta segments and 13 reverse primers for TCR Jbeta segments was used. The table was pulled from immuneACCESS by TCRdb, which kept in-frame rearrangements only. Such tables lose some clones; where checked, under half of the loss comes from unresolved V genes, and the rest has no known cause. A total of about 160,000 clones appear in this sample, roughly four fifths of them only once. The ten largest clones represent about 4.6% of the sample. The sample taken for sequencing was PBMCs. The receptors derive from a middle-aged man in good health and CMV-seronegative.

The V and J genes are TRBV6-5 and TRBJ1-6, with D tentatively TRBD1 (6 bases). Germline values: CDR1 MNHEY, CDR2 SVGAGI. The CDR3 covers 13 residues. Deletions cut 10 bases from V and 7 bases from J, with 14 bases between. CDR3 in DNA: TGTGCCACCAAGGACAGCAGCAATTCACCCCTCCACTTT. It encodes CATKDSSNSPLHF.

The chain carries TRBV5-1 and TRBJ1-1, with a tentative D call TRBD1 (6 bases). The CDR3 runs to 16 residues. Looked up from germline, CDR1 is SGHRS and CDR2 is YFSETQ. Trimming stripped 4 bases from V and 1 base from J, with 17 bases between. This CDR3 reads CASSPWTAQTNTEAFF. CDR3 nucleotide sequence: TGCGCCAGCAGCCCCTGGACAGCACAGACGAACACTGAAGCTTTCTTT.

CDR3 residues: CASSLGDRDRGYTF. DNA for the CDR3: TGTGCCAGCAGCTTAGGAGACAGGGATAGAGGCTACACCTTC. The chain combines TRBV7-9 with TRBJ1-2; 7 nucleotides align to TRBD1. This CDR3 spans 14 amino acids. The ends lost 1 base at V and 8 bases at J; junction bases unmatched: 7. Germline CDR1 is SEHNR and CDR2 is FQNEAQ (reference sequence).

CDR3 sequence: CAWERWTEAFF. In DNA, the CDR3 is TGTGCCTGGGAGAGGTGGACTGAAGCTTTCTTT. The chain couples TRBV30 to TRBJ1-1; D not certain. Germline CDR1 reads GTSNPN; CDR2 reads SVGIG (reference sequence). V gave up 5 bases and J gave up 5 bases, with 9 bases separating them. CDR3 length equals 11 residues.

J is TRBJ1-1 and V is TRBV14, with 8 nucleotides matching TRBD1. The V gene's germline CDR1 is SGHDN and CDR2 FVKESK. V was pared by 5 bases and J by 9 bases, with 8 bases of the junction left unmatched. The CDR3 extends over 13 amino acids. The CDR3 loop reads CASSWDRSNKAFF. CDR3 sequence (DNA): TGTGCCAGCAGCTGGGACAGGAGTAATAAAGCTTTCTTT.

The chain is built from TRBV6-5 and TRBJ1-1; 7 positions agree with TRBD1. Germline V CDR1 and CDR2: MNHEY, SVGAGI. Unmatched junction bases numbered 9, after V lost 5 bases and J lost 6 bases. This CDR3 is built from 14 residues. CDR3 nucleotide sequence: TGTGCCAGCAGTGGAACAGGGGCCCCATCTGAAGCTTTCTTT. This gives the protein CASSGTGAPSEAFF.

CDR3 sequence: CASSQAQGPTGELFF. CDR3 in DNA: TGCGCCAGCAGCCAAGCACAGGGACCCACCGGGGAGCTGTTTTTT. The chain couples TRBV4-3 to TRBJ2-2; tentatively, D is TRBD1 (6 bases). In germline, CDR1 is LGHNA, CDR2 YSLEER. V was cut by 1 base and J by 4 bases, with 10 bases left in between. The CDR3 totals 15 residues.

V gene TRBV28 combines with J gene TRBJ2-5; tentative D call: TRBD2 (6 bases). This CDR3 has 15 residues. V was pared by 3 bases and J by 5 bases, with 16 bases between. Germline V gene sequence: CDR1 MDHEN, CDR2 SYDVKM. The CDR3 sequence: CASSFPGEMGETQYF. In nucleotides, the CDR3 is TGTGCCAGCAGTTTTCCGGGGGAAATGGGGGAGACCCAGTACTTC.

CDR3 sequence (DNA): TGCGCCAGCAGCCAAGTTGGCACAGTTGAGCAGTTCTTC. Protein sequence: CASSQVGTVEQFF. The rearrangement links TRBV4-3 to TRBJ2-1, with D hard to call. Germline values: CDR1 LGHNA, CDR2 YSLEER. There are 13 residues in the CDR3. Trimming took 1 base from V and 9 from J, leaving 10 bases between them.

This clone was found once. The chain joins TRBV28 to TRBJ2-7; 7 bases map to TRBD1. The length of the CDR3 is 15 residues. V trimming: 2 bases; J trimming: 0 bases; junction bases outside the gene matches: 4. Germline lookup yields CDR1 MDHEN and CDR2 SYDVKM. CDR3 sequence: CASSLIGQASYEQYF. The CDR3 DNA reads as TGTGCCAGCAGTTTAATCGGACAGGCCTCCTACGAGCAGTACTTC.

V is TRBV11-3 and J is TRBJ1-1; 9 bases agree with TRBD1. CDR1 is SGHNT and CDR2 is YENEEA in the germline V gene. Germline trimming cut 5 bases from V and 1 base from J; bases unmatched to any gene: 2. The CDR3 is made up of 14 amino acids. CDR3 region: CASSTGQGNTEAFF. The CDR3 DNA reads as TGTGCCAGCAGCACGGGACAGGGGAACACTGAAGCTTTCTTT.

The chain recombines TRBV15 with TRBJ2-3; D gene unclear. Germline values: CDR1 LNHNV, CDR2 YYDKDF (reference sequence). V lost 2 bases, J lost 7 bases, and 10 bases lay in between. The CDR3 sequence is 13 residues long. The CDR3 region is CATSRPGVYTQYF. The CDR3, as DNA: TGTGCCACCAGCAGACCCGGAGTATATACGCAGTATTTT.

The chain uses TRBV11-3 and TRBJ2-7; D perhaps matches TRBD1 (6 bases). V gave up 4 bases and J gave up 6 bases, with 19 bases separating them. Germline V gene sequence: CDR1 SGHNT, CDR2 YENEEA. The CDR3 loop spans 15 amino acids. The CDR3 reads CASSSQGSLPAEQYF. CDR3 coding DNA: TGTGCCAGCAGCTCACAGGGTTCTTTACCCGCCGAGCAGTACTTC.

The chain carries TRBV27 and TRBJ2-5; TRBD1 agrees at 12 bases. V shed 7 bases and J 5 bases; nucleotides not matched to a gene: 5. The CDR3 has 14 residues. Germline V gives CDR1 MNHEY, CDR2 SMNVEV (reference sequence). The CDR3 nucleotides are TGTGCCAGCATGAGGGACAGGGGGCTGGAGACCCAGTACTTC. Protein: CASMRDRGLETQYF.

The chain joins TRBV18 to TRBJ2-3, with 8 bases fitting TRBD2. V was pared by 0 bases and J by 4 bases, with 6 bases of the junction left unmatched. Germline CDR1 reads KGHSH; CDR2 reads LQKENI. This CDR3 spans 16 amino acids. CDR3 sequence: CASSPPSRGAPDTQYF. CDR3 nucleotide sequence: TGTGCCAGCTCACCACCGTCGCGGGGGGCCCCAGATACGCAGTATTTT.

V gene TRBV6-6 combines with J gene TRBJ2-3, with 9 nucleotides matching TRBD2. Germline V gene sequence: CDR1 MNHNY, CDR2 SVGAGI (reference sequence). The CDR3 is 16 amino acids. J lost 8 bases, V lost 0 bases, and 9 bases had no gene match. The chain's CDR3 is CASSYSRGGGVVTQYF. The CDR3 DNA reads as TGTGCCAGCAGTTACTCTCGTGGCGGGGGGGTTGTTACGCAGTATTTT.

This chain links TRBV5-4 with TRBJ1-2; TRBD1 matches 7 bases. The CDR3 extends over 14 amino acids. With V trimmed by 4 bases and J by 4 bases, 7 bases remained unmatched. The germline V gene encodes CDR1 SGHNT and CDR2 YYREEE (reference sequence). The CDR3 DNA is TGTGCCAGCAGCACGGCAGGGGGACCCTATGGCTACACCTTC. It encodes CASSTAGGPYGYTF.